Sequencing of this TCR beta chain was carried out in a study of radiation and T cells in renal cell carcinoma. Whole-study context: Nephrectomy followed 15 Gy stereotactic body radiation by 4 weeks. Study-wide results and caveats: In blood, top tumor clones expanded by 2 weeks, shrinking by 4. Pretreatment tumor biopsies were lacking, so baseline clonotypes are unknown.

The time point here: blood 2 weeks post-SBRT. Treatment indicated: 15 Gy SBRT to primary tumor, nephrectomy 4 weeks later. Serial blood draws occurred at baseline and 2 and 4 weeks post-SBRT. This clone was observed a single time. Its antigen remains unidentified. The data were produced by immunoSEQ multiplex PCR, yet TCRdb's version contains in-frame clones alone and is incomplete. The repertoire holds about 120,000 clones, with more than 80% as singletons. This sample comprised blood, obtained from a patient whose treatment included radiotherapy and nephrectomy. The sequence derives from a woman aged 55-75 years with renal cell carcinoma.

CDR3 region: CASSLEGVDSYNSPLHF. As DNA, the CDR3 is TGCGCCAGCAGCTTGGAAGGGGTGGACTCCTATAATTCACCCCTCCACTTT. The chain links TRBV5-1 to TRBJ1-6, with D possibly TRBD1 on 5 matching bases. Germline V gives CDR1 SGHRS, CDR2 YFSETQ. Trimming stripped 0 bases from V and 0 bases from J, with 10 bases between. CDR3 length: 17 residues.